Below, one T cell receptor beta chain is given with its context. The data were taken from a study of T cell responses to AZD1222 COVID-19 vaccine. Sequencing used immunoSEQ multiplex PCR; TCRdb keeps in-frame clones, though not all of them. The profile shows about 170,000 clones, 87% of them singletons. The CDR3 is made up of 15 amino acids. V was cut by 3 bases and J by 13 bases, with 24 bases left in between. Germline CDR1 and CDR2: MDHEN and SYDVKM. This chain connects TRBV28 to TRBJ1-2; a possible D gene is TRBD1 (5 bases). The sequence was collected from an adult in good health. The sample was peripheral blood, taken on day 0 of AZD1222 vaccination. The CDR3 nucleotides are TGTGCCAGCAGTTTGGCGACAGCGAGCTCTTCTAGGGTCACCTTC. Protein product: CASSLATASSSRVTF.